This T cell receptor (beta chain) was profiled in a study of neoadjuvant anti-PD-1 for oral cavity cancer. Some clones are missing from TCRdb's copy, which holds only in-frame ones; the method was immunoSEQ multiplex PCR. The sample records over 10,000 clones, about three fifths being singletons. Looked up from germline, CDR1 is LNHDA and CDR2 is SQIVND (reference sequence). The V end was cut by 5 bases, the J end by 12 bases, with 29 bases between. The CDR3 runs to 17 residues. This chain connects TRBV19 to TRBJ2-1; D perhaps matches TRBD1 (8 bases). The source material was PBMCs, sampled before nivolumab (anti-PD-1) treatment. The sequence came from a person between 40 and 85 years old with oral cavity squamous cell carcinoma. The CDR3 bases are TGTGCCAGTAGTCTCATGGACACAGGGGGGGGAGCACAAGGGCAGTTCTTC. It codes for CASSLMDTGGGAQGQFF.